The 2 T cell receptor beta chains reported below all come from one sample, sequenced in a study of chemoradiotherapy in HPV16-positive cancers. Sequencing was performed with immunoSEQ multiplex PCR; in TCRdb, only in-frame clones are kept and a portion is missing. The data show approximately 23,000 clones, around 67% seen once. The sample was gathered from a patient who underwent chemoradiotherapy. The receptors stem from a human donor with HPV-associated anogenital cancer.

V and J are TRBV10-3 and TRBJ2-5; D is perhaps TRBD1 or TRBD2 (5 bases each). Trimming took 0 bases from V and 6 from J, leaving 17 bases between them. The germline CDR1 and CDR2 sequences are ENHRY and SYGVKD. The CDR3 has 16 amino acids. The CDR3 sequence is CAISESVGASRQTQYF. The CDR3 bases are TGTGCCATCAGTGAGTCTGTCGGGGCCTCGCGACAGACCCAGTACTTC.

The chain combines TRBV12-5 with TRBJ2-3; possibly TRBD2 for D (7 bases). CDR1 is LGHNT and CDR2 is FRNRAP in the germline V gene. Trimming took 5 bases from V and 9 from J, leaving 21 bases between them. There are 15 residues in the CDR3. CDR3: CASGRPGGPLSTQYF. CDR3 DNA: TGTGCTAGTGGTAGACCGGGGGGCCCTCTCTCGACGCAGTATTTT. The whole variable domain, filled in from reference TRBV12-5 and TRBJ2-3, reads DARVTQTPRHKVTEMGQEVTMRCQPILGHNTVFWYRQTMMQGLELLAYFRNRAPLDDSGMPKDRFSAEMPDATLATLKIQPSEPRDSAVYFCASGRPGGPLSTQYFGPGTRLTVL.